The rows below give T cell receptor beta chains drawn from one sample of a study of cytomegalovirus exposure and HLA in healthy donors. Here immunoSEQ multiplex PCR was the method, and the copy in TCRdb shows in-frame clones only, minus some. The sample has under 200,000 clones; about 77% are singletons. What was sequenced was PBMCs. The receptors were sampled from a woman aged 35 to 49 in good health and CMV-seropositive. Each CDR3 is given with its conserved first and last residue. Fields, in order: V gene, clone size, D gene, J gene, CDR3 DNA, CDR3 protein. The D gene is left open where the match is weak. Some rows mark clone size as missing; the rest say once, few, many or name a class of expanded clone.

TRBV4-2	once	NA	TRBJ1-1	TGTGCCAGCAGCCAAGACAGGGGCGGGGGCACTGAAGCTTTCTTT	CASSQDRGGGTEAFF
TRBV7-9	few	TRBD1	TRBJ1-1	TGTGCCAGCAGCCCCAGACAGGGGGCCACTGAAGCTTTCTTT	CASSPRQGATEAFF
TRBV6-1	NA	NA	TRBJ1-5	TGTGCCAGCACCAAAGGGACGGGGGGGAATCAGCCCCAGCATTTT	CASTKGTGGNQPQHF
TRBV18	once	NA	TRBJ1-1	TGTGCCAGCTCACCACCGGGCCAGGCGAACACTGAAGCTTTCTTT	CASSPPGQANTEAFF
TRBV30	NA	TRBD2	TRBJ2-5	TGTGCTGGGGAGGGAGGCGGGGAGACCCAGTACTTC	CAGEGGGETQYF
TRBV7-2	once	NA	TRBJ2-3	TGTGCCAGCAGCTTAGGGGGCGCGACAGATACGCAGTATTTT	CASSLGGATDTQYF
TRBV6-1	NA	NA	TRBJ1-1	TGTGCCAGCAGGGCGGCGGGAAACACTGAAGCTTTCTTT	CASRAAGNTEAFF
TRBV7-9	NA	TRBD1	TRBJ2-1	TGTGCCAGCAGGCCGGGACAGGGGAATATCGGGCAGTTCTTC	CASRPGQGNIGQFF
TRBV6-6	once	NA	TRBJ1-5	TGTGCCAGCAGTTACTACTCCGACAATCAGCCCCAGCATTTT	CASSYYSDNQPQHF
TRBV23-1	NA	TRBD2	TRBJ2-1	TGCGCCAGCGTCGGGCAGCAGCGGGATCCCTCCTACAATGAGCAGTTCTTC	CASVGQQRDPSYNEQFF
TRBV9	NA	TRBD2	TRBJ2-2	TGTGCCAGCAGCGTAAATCAGCGGGAGCACAACACCGGGGAGCTGTTTTTT	CASSVNQREHNTGELFF
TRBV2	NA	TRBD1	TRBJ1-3	TGTGCCAGCAGCGAGGACAGGGTTGGAGCTGGAAACACCATATATTTT	CASSEDRVGAGNTIYF
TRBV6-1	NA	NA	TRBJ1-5	TGTGCCAGCAGTGGACAGAAATCTAGCAATCAGCCCCAGCATTTT	CASSGQKSSNQPQHF
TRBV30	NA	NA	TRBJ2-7	TGTGCCTGGAGCCCGGGGGGCTATCCTTACGAGCAGTACTTC	CAWSPGGYPYEQYF
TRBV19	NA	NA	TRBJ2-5	TGTGCCAGTAGTCTCGACTTGGAAGAGACCCAGTACTTC	CASSLDLEETQYF
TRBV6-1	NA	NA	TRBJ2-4	TGTGCCAGCAGCCCCAGGGAGGAAAACATTCAGTACTTC	CASSPREENIQYF
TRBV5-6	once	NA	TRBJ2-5	TGTGCCAGCAGCCGGGTGGCAGGGAAGAGGAAAGAGACCCAGTACTTC	CASSRVAGKRKETQYF
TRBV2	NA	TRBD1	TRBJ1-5	TGTGCCAGCAGCCGGGGACAGGGGGCGAGTCAGCCCCAGCATTTT	CASSRGQGASQPQHF
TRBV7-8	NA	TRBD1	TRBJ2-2	TGTGCCAGCAGCACCCAGGGACAGACAACCGGGGAGCTGTTTTTT	CASSTQGQTTGELFF
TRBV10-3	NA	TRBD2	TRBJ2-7	TGTGCCAATCAGGCCGCGGGAGGCTACGAGCAGTACTTC	CANQAAGGYEQYF
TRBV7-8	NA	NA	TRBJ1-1	TGTGCCAGCAGCTTAGCCGGAATGTGGGCGAACACTGAAGCTTTCTTT	CASSLAGMWANTEAFF
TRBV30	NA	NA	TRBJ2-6	TGTGCCTGCTCCGCGGGGGCAAGCTCTGGGGCCAACGTCCTGACTTTC	CACSAGASSGANVLTF
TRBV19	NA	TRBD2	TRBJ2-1	TGTGCCAGTAGTCCTTGGACTAGCGGGAGGGCCGACGATGAGCAGTTCTTC	CASSPWTSGRADDEQFF
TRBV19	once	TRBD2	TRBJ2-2	TGTGCCAGTAGTACCCCGGCTAGCGGAACCGGGGAGCTGTTTTTT	CASSTPASGTGELFF
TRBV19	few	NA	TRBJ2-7	TGTGCCAGTAGTCCCGGACAGACTGAGCAGTACTTC	CASSPGQTEQYF
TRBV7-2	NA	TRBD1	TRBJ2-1	TGTGCCAGCAGCCCCGGACAGGGATCCGCTCGTGAGCAGTTCTTC	CASSPGQGSAREQFF
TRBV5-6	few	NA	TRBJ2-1	TGTGCCAGCAGCTTCGACTATGGCTACAATGAGCAGTTCTTC	CASSFDYGYNEQFF
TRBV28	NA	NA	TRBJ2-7	TGTGCCAGCAGTCGCGGATATTCGGGCTACGAGCAGTACTTC	CASSRGYSGYEQYF
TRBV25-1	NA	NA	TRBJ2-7	TGTGCCAGCAGTGCTGACTGGTACGAGCAGTACTTC	CASSADWYEQYF
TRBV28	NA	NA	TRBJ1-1	TGTGCCAGCAAGACAGTACTGAACACTGAAGCTTTCTTT	CASKTVLNTEAFF
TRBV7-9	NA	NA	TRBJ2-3	TGTGCCAGCAGCTTATCGGGGAGGGATACGCAGTATTTT	CASSLSGRDTQYF
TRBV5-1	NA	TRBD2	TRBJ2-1	TGCGCCAGCAGCTTGCCCGGGGGGAGCAATGAGCAGTTCTTC	CASSLPGGSNEQFF
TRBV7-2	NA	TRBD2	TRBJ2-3	TGTGCCAGCAGCTTAGCGTATGGCGGGGGGGGAGATACGCAGTATTTT	CASSLAYGGGGDTQYF
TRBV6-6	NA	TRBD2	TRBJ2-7	TGTGCCAGCAGTTACGAGAGGACTAGCGGCTACGAGCAGTACTTC	CASSYERTSGYEQYF
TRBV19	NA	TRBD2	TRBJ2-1	TGTGCCAGTAACACGGGAGGGTTTGAGGAGCAGTTCTTC	CASNTGGFEEQFF
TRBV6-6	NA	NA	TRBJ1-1	TGTGCCAGCAGATTCTCGTATGACACTGAAGCTTTCTTT	CASRFSYDTEAFF
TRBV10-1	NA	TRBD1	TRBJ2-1	TGCGCCAGCAGTGAGGAGGGGGCGAGGAATGAGCAGTTCTTC	CASSEEGARNEQFF
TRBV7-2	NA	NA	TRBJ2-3	TGTGCCAGCAGCTTAGGTACTCTTAGCACAGATACGCAGTATTTT	CASSLGTLSTDTQYF
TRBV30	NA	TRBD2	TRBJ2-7	TGTGCCTGGAGTCTATCCCTAGCGGGAGGGAGCGACGAGCAGTACTTC	CAWSLSLAGGSDEQYF
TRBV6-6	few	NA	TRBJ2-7	TGTGCCAGCAGTTACTCGATAGACGAGCAGTACTTC	CASSYSIDEQYF
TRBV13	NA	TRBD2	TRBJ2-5	TGTGCCAGCAGCTCATGGACTAGCGGCATCTTCGGGCAGTACTTC	CASSSWTSGIFGQYF
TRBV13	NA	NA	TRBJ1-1	TGTGCCAGCAGCTTACAAACAGGCATGAACACTGAAGCTTTCTTT	CASSLQTGMNTEAFF
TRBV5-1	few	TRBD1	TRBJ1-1	TGCGCCAGCAGCTTGGGGACAGGAGGGGTGGAGACTGAAGCTTTCTTT	CASSLGTGGVETEAFF
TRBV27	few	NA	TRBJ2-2	TGTGCCAGCAGTTTACGGGCTACAGGGTTCAACACCGGGGAGCTGTTTTTT	CASSLRATGFNTGELFF
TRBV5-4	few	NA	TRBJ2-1	TGTGCCAGCAGCTTGACGGGGACCTACAATGAGCAGTTCTTC	CASSLTGTYNEQFF
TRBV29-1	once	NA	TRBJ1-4	TGCAGCGTTGCCAGGGGTGCTAATGAAAAACTGTTTTTT	CSVARGANEKLFF
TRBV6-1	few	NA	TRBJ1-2	TGTGCCAGCAGTGAATTACTTACGGGGGGCGGCTATGGCTACACCTTC	CASSELLTGGGYGYTF
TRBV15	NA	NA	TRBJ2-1	TGTGCCACCAGCAGAGGGCAGGGTTCTTACAATGAGCAGTTCTTC	CATSRGQGSYNEQFF
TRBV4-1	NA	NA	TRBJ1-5	TGCGCCAGCAGCCAAGTCGGCGGGGGCGCGAATCAGCCCCAGCATTTT	CASSQVGGGANQPQHF
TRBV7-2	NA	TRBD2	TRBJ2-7	TGTGCCAGCAGCTTGGAGCGGGGTAGCTCCTACGAGCAGTACTTC	CASSLERGSSYEQYF
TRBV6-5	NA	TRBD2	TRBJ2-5	TGTGCCAGCAGTTACTCGCGGGGGAGGGTAGAGACCCAGTACTTC	CASSYSRGRVETQYF
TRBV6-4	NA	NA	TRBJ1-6	TGTGCCAGCAGGGCGGGACCAATGTCACCCCTCCACTTT	CASRAGPMSPLHF
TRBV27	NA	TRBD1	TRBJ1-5	TGTGCCAGCAAAAGGACAGGGGCCTTGAGGCCCCAACATTTT	CASKRTGALRPQHF
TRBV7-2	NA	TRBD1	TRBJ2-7	TGTGCCAGCAGCCTCATTCAGGGGGCCTACGAGCAGTACTTC	CASSLIQGAYEQYF
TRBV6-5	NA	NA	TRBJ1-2	TGTGCCAGCAGATCGCGACAGGACACTATCTATGGCTACACCTTC	CASRSRQDTIYGYTF
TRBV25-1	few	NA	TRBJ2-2	TGTGCCAGCAGTGGAGAACAGGTCACCGGGGAGCTGTTTTTT	CASSGEQVTGELFF
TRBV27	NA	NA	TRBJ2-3	TGTGCCAGCACCCGAAGCGGCACAGATACGCAGTATTTT	CASTRSGTDTQYF
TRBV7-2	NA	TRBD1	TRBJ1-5	TGTGCCAGCAGCTCACCCGACAGGGGTCCCAATCAGCCCCAGCATTTT	CASSSPDRGPNQPQHF